Here is one TCR beta chain with its context. Antigen specificity is unknown. Profiling relied on immunoSEQ multiplex PCR, and the TCRdb table lists in-frame clones only, not all of them. The data contain roughly 28,000 clones, around four fifths of them singletons. This sample is part of a study of T cells in localized non-small cell lung cancer. General study points: Appearance in adjacent lung was seen for a median roughly 50 of the top 100 tumor clones. Greater blood T cell density accompanied longer overall survival. The greatest T cell clonality was found in uninvolved adjacent lung (higher than in tumor). Heterogeneity remains possible, as sequencing covered one tumor region only.

The material was peripheral blood, obtained before any cancer treatment. This TCR was recovered from a woman aged 35-70 years with stage I lung adenocarcinoma.

The DNA for the CDR3 is TGTGCCAGCAGTTATTGGGGGGGGCACGATGAGCAGTTCTTC. Its translation: CASSYWGGHDEQFF. This chain connects TRBV7-2 to TRBJ2-1, with a possible D match to TRBD2 (7 bases). V was shortened by 6 bases and J by 8 bases, with 17 bases between the two germline ends. This CDR3 region has 14 residues. The germline V gene encodes CDR1 SGHTA and CDR2 FQGNSA.